The following is a T cell receptor (beta chain) sequence with its context. The data stem from a study of blood T cell repertoires in COVID-19. The ends lost 3 bases at V and 4 bases at J; junction bases unmatched: 9. This CDR3 is 15 amino acids long. Germline lookup yields CDR1 SGHAT and CDR2 FQNNGV. Only in-frame clones appear in the TCRdb table, and some are missing; sequencing was by immunoSEQ multiplex PCR. The repertoire holds approximately 280,000 clones, with roughly nine tenths as singletons. This chain connects TRBV11-2 to TRBJ2-7, with 7 bases matching TRBD2. Material: peripheral blood. The TCR sequence derives from a middle-aged man with acute or convalescent COVID-19. The CDR3 nucleotides read TGTGCCAGCAGCTTGACCCAGTGGGGGGGATACGAGCAGTACTTC. Its protein product is CASSLTQWGGYEQYF.